This TCR beta chain was sequenced for a study of blood T cell repertoires in COVID-19. This clone has only a few counts. Produced via immunoSEQ multiplex PCR; TCRdb's table is partial and in-frame only. The top ten hold 5% to 6.5% of the sample, which has approximately 190,000 clones, roughly 86% seen once. This CDR3 spans 19 amino acids. In germline, CDR1 is LNHNV, CDR2 YYDKDF (reference sequence). V lost 5 bases, J lost 0 bases, and 11 bases stayed unmatched. This receptor was identified in a woman aged 70-85 years with active or convalescent COVID-19. The material sequenced was peripheral blood. The chain recombines TRBV15 with TRBJ2-6; 9 nucleotides align to TRBD1. The CDR3: CATSAPGQGSYSGANVLTF. The CDR3 DNA is TGTGCCACCAGCGCCCCGGGACAGGGCTCCTACTCTGGGGCCAACGTCCTGACTTTC.